The TCR beta chain under discussion was sequenced for a study of naive and memory T cell subsets. This clonotype has just a few counts. Antigen specificity is unknown. An end of the junction does not agree with germline; a read error may underlie this. Cells stained for CD3, CD4, CD8, CD45RA and CD27 were sorted into four subsets. Findings and caveats of the study: Naive repertoires, especially CD8, held a few larger clonotypes, possibly memory cells re-expressing CD45RA.

An equimolar mix of two oligonucleotides served as the beta constant-region primer for TRBC1 and TRBC2. Four rounds of PCR amplified the ligated cDNA using nested alpha and beta constant-region primers plus SP2. Using its own MiXCR run on the UMI-ligation and nested PCR reads, TCRdb lists one record per CDR3 protein. The profile covers approximately 150,000 distinct CDR3 sequences, with approximately 24% appearing a single time and roughly 0.1% taken by the ten largest. Germline V gene lookup returns CDR1 MNHEY and CDR2 SMNVEV (reference sequence). The CDR3 covers 16 residues. The clonotype originates from a human donor in good health. This rearrangement joins TRBV27 to TRBJ2-7; D is uncertain. Sequenced material: naive CD4+ T cells from blood. Written as DNA, the CDR3 is TGCACCAGCAGTTTATCGGGCAGCATAAACTTCTACGAGCAGTACTTC. Its translation is CTSSLSGSINFYEQYF.